This T cell receptor beta chain was sequenced for a study of shared clonotypes between healthy human individuals. Findings of the study overall: A generally larger estimated richness was seen in naive subsets than in memory subsets. Large depth notwithstanding, sorted-subset sequencing proved incomplete by rarefaction.

Using about 0.2 ug DNA, 30,000 or so T cell genomes, the sorted-subset replicate PCRs were run. This table comes from immunoSEQ multiplex PCR, and its TCRdb copy is limited to in-frame clones, with some not included. The data hold roughly 530,000 clones, with approximately 95% observed a single time. CD45RA-negative memory and CD45RA+ naive subsets were split from the CD4+ cells. Comment on this clone: No antigen is known for it.

This TCR came from a woman younger than 45 in good health. Sequencing was done on a sample of naive CD4+ T cells sorted from blood. The subset here: CD45RA+ positively selected.

CDR3 nucleotides: TGCGCCAGCAGCTCCAGGACAGGGGGCTTGAAGACCCAGTACTTC. Translating gives CASSSRTGGLKTQYF. The J gene is TRBJ2-5, the V gene TRBV5-1, with TRBD1 matching 11 bases. This CDR3 is built from 15 residues. Germline CDR1 SGHRS, CDR2 YFSETQ. Trimming at V came to 3 bases and at J to 6 bases, leaving 7 bases not matched to a gene.